What follows is one T cell receptor (beta chain) and its context. Its antigen is undetermined. The V segment lost 3 bases and the J segment 2 bases; nucleotides outside the gene matches: 3. CDR1 and CDR2 from the germline V gene are SGHTA and FQGTGA. CDR3 size: 14 residues. Sequencing was performed with immunoSEQ multiplex PCR; in TCRdb, only in-frame clones are kept and a portion is missing. Of about 92,000 clones in the sample, approximately 80% are singletons; the top ten hold 5.8%. This specimen comes from a study of OX40 agonist ivuxolimab in advanced cancers. For the study at large: From about 20 to 79 years was the age range, with a mean of approximately 63 years, and roughly 80% were male. Findings and caveats of the study: Clones of CD4+ and CD8+ blood T cells grew by week 6 at doses of 0.1 to 3.0 mg/kg.

The chain links TRBV7-3 to TRBJ1-2, with 7 nucleotides matching TRBD1. The sequence derives from an adult with an advanced solid tumor such as melanoma, head and neck, liver or kidney cancer. The material was CD4+ or CD8+ T cells sorted from blood, obtained in a trial of the OX40 agonist ivuxolimab. The CDR3 spells CASSLGRGNYGYTF. The CDR3 region has the DNA TGTGCCAGCAGCTTGGGCAGGGGGAACTATGGCTACACCTTC.